This T cell receptor (beta chain) comes out of a study of T cells in Graves' hyperthyroidism and ophthalmopathy. Unmatched junction bases numbered 3, after V lost 0 bases and J lost 5 bases. The CDR3 sequence is 15 residues long. The germline V gene encodes CDR1 SGHRS and CDR2 YFSETQ. What was amplified from RNA transcripts were TCR beta CDR3 regions. First-round RT-PCR of the TCR CDR3 relied on the HTBI primer set. MiXCR, applied by TCRdb to the multiplex PCR reads, yields one record per CDR3 protein. The table has some 700,000 distinct CDR3 sequences, roughly 17% seen once. Any patient presenting with uncontrolled infection, other autoimmune disease, pregnancy or lactation was left out. This clonotype was recorded a few times.

The V gene is TRBV5-1, the J gene TRBJ2-3; 10 bases agree with TRBD2. The source material was blood. The sequence was collected from a man in his fifties with Graves' hyperthyroidism. CDR3 protein: CASSLEVAGGDTQYF. The CDR3 bases are TGCGCCAGCAGCTTGGAGGTAGCGGGAGGAGATACGCAGTATTTT.